The 27 T cell receptor beta chains presented below share a single source sample, sequenced in a study of neoadjuvant anti-PD-1 for oral cavity cancer. The method was immunoSEQ multiplex PCR; TCRdb's version includes in-frame clones alone and lacks a portion of them. The sample contains around 81,000 clones, about 84% of which appear only once. This specimen consisted of PBMCs, obtained before nivolumab (anti-PD-1) treatment. All receptors derive from a person between 35 and 79 years old with oral cavity squamous cell carcinoma.

The chain employs TRBV10-3 and TRBJ2-7; D perhaps matches TRBD2 (6 bases). CDR1 and CDR2 from the germline V gene are ENHRY and SYGVKD. This CDR3 has 15 amino acids. Trimming shortened V by 0 bases and J by 3 bases, and 12 bases separated the two germline ends. CDR3 region: CAISESGGSGYEQYF. CDR3 nucleotide sequence: TGTGCCATCAGTGAGTCGGGGGGTTCGGGCTACGAGCAGTACTTC.

The V and J genes are TRBV6-6 and TRBJ1-1; D not certain. Looked up from germline, CDR1 is MNHNY and CDR2 is SVGAGI (reference sequence). The V and J ends lost 2 bases and 0 bases respectively, with 10 bases between them. This CDR3 spans 15 amino acids. The DNA of the CDR3 is TGTGCCAGCAGTTACACTGCAAGTCTGAACACTGAAGCTTTCTTT. Its translation is CASSYTASLNTEAFF.

The chain links TRBV30 to TRBJ2-2; D is uncertain. The CDR3 has 12 amino acids. Trimming shortened V by 2 bases and J by 5 bases, and 6 bases separated the two germline ends. Per germline, CDR1 GTSNPN and CDR2 SVGIG (reference sequence). CDR3 loop: CAWSFATGELFF. CDR3 DNA sequence: TGTGCCTGGAGTTTTGCTACCGGGGAGCTGTTTTTT.

This clone was picked up a small number of times. The CDR3 nucleotides read TGTGCCAGCAGTGACCTAGCGGGAGCCTCTAGCACAGATACGCAGTATTTT. Its translation is CASSDLAGASSTDTQYF. The chain carries TRBV2 and TRBJ2-3, with 10 bases lining up with TRBD2. Per germline, CDR1 SNHLY and CDR2 FYNNEI. With V trimmed by 3 bases and J by 0 bases, 6 bases remained unmatched. CDR3 size: 17 residues.

V is TRBV7-6 and J is TRBJ2-3; D perhaps matches TRBD1 (6 bases). Germline loops: CDR1 SGHVS, CDR2 FNYEAQ. The CDR3 is 14 amino acids. The V end lost 1 base, the J end lost 4 bases, and 9 bases lay between the germline ends. CDR3 in amino acids: CASSLGTASDTQYF. The CDR3 DNA sequence: TGTGCCAGCAGCTTAGGGACAGCGTCAGATACGCAGTATTTT.

V gene TRBV30 combines with J gene TRBJ1-1, with D possibly matching TRBD1 (5 bases). This CDR3 contains 14 residues. With 8 bases removed from V and 4 bases from J, the gap between germline ends came to 20 bases. Germline values: CDR1 GTSNPN, CDR2 SVGIG (reference sequence). The CDR3 coding sequence is TGTGCCCGCCAAGGGGCGATCCCATTCACTGAAGCTTTCTTT. Translating gives CARQGAIPFTEAFF.

The CDR3 here is CAWKGGLAGGETQYF. Here the CDR3 DNA reads TGTGCCTGGAAAGGGGGCCTAGCGGGAGGAGAGACCCAGTACTTC. The chain combines TRBV30 with TRBJ2-5; 11 bases are shared with TRBD2. Germline assignment: CDR1 GTSNPN and CDR2 SVGIG (reference sequence). With 4 bases clipped from V and 4 bases from J, the junction kept 8 bases outside the gene matches. The CDR3 consists of 15 residues.

This clone occurred a few times. The chain couples TRBV6-6 to TRBJ1-5; D is ambiguous. CDR1 is MNHNY, CDR2 SVGAGI, per germline (reference sequence). Trimming cost V 2 bases and J 4 bases, with 3 bases left between them. The CDR3 sequence is 12 residues long. DNA of the CDR3: TGTGCCAGCAGTTACAGGAATCAGCCCCAGCATTTT. Protein: CASSYRNQPQHF.

The chain combines TRBV6-1 with TRBJ1-1; 7 positions agree with TRBD1. CDR3 length: 14 residues. V gave up 2 bases and J gave up 2 bases; unmatched junction bases: 2. Per the germline V gene, CDR1 is MNHNS and CDR2 is SASEGT. The CDR3 DNA reads TGTGCCAGCAGTGAAATAGGGGGCAACACTGAAGCTTTCTTT. This sequence encodes CASSEIGGNTEAFF.

This clone was observed a single time. V usage is TRBV14 and J usage is TRBJ2-7; D possibly uses TRBD1 or TRBD2 (5 bases each). This CDR3 is built from 14 residues. V lost 2 bases and J 0 bases, leaving 8 bases between the germline ends. Germline V gene data show CDR1 as SGHDN and CDR2 as FVKESK. The CDR3: CASSQWGSSYEQYF. Here the CDR3 DNA reads TGTGCCAGCAGCCAATGGGGGAGCTCCTACGAGCAGTACTTC.

The chain links TRBV29-1 to TRBJ1-2; the match to TRBD1 covers 7 bases. The V gene end was trimmed by 8 bases and the J gene end by 0 bases; junction bases not matched to a gene: 6. CDR1 SQVTM and CDR2 ANQGSEA come from the germline V gene. This CDR3 contains 13 residues. CDR3 sequence (DNA): TGCAGCATTGGACAGGCATCTAACTATGGCTACACCTTC. Its protein is CSIGQASNYGYTF.

This chain joins TRBV30 and TRBJ1-4; D not resolved. V was trimmed by 3 bases and J by 4 bases, leaving 9 bases between them. There are 13 residues in the CDR3. Germline assignment: CDR1 GTSNPN and CDR2 SVGIG (reference sequence). In DNA form, the CDR3 reads TGTGCCTGGAGCAGAGATTTTAATGAAAAACTGTTTTTT. Translated: CAWSRDFNEKLFF.

This chain links TRBV29-1 with TRBJ2-1; a weak D match, TRBD1 (6 bases). This CDR3 region has 14 residues. Per the germline V gene, CDR1 is SQVTM and CDR2 is ANQGSEA. Trimming took off 4 bases at V and 2 bases at J, with 12 bases between the two ends. As DNA, the CDR3 is TGCAGCGTTGTGACGGACAGCCCCTACAATGAGCAGTTCTTC. Encoded protein: CSVVTDSPYNEQFF.

The V call is TRBV5-1, the J call TRBJ2-7, with 8 bases that match TRBD1. This CDR3 region has 13 residues. The V gene end was trimmed by 4 bases and the J gene end by 1 base; junction bases not matched to a gene: 1. Germline V gene sequence: CDR1 SGHRS, CDR2 YFSETQ. CDR3 residues: CASSGQGSYEQYF. In DNA, the CDR3 is TGCGCCAGCAGCGGACAGGGTTCCTACGAGCAGTACTTC.

The V call is TRBV13, the J call TRBJ2-3, with D possibly matching TRBD2 (6 bases). Deletions cut 3 bases from V and 6 bases from J, with 10 bases between. There are 13 residues in the CDR3. Germline lookup yields CDR1 PRHDT and CDR2 FYEKMQ (reference sequence). The CDR3 region is CASSFRETDTQYF. In nucleotides, the CDR3 is TGTGCCAGCAGCTTCCGGGAGACCGATACGCAGTATTTT.

This clone was counted a single time. This chain links TRBV6-1 with TRBJ2-1; weak D call: TRBD1 (6 bases). Germline-derived CDR1 and CDR2 are MNHNS and SASEGT. V dropped 8 bases and J dropped 2 bases, with 13 bases sitting between them. The CDR3 has 14 residues. The CDR3, as DNA: TGTGCCAGCGTTAGTACAGGGACCTACAATGAGCAGTTCTTC. Protein product: CASVSTGTYNEQFF.

The chain has TRBV5-4 and TRBJ2-5, with D tentatively TRBD2 (6 bases). The V end was cut by 3 bases, the J end by 5 bases, with 17 bases between. The germline gives CDR1 SGHNT, CDR2 YYREEE (reference sequence). This CDR3 spans 15 amino acids. CDR3 DNA sequence: TGTGCCAGCAGCTCACTAGCCGGGGCCGGGGAGACCCAGTACTTC. It specifies CASSSLAGAGETQYF.

The rearrangement links TRBV6-1 to TRBJ2-1; 11 bases match TRBD2. This CDR3 has 15 amino acids. V lost 6 bases and J lost 5; bases outside the gene matches: 6. From germline, CDR1 is MNHNS and CDR2 SASEGT. In DNA, the CDR3 is TGTGCCAGCAGCCTTCTAGCGGGAGGCCACAATGAGCAGTTCTTC. Amino acids: CASSLLAGGHNEQFF.

Written as DNA, the CDR3 is TGTGCCATCAGTGGAGGACAGGGGCAAGAGACCCAGTACTTC. Encoded protein: CAISGGQGQETQYF. The chain carries TRBV10-3 and TRBJ2-5, with 9 bases that match TRBD1. CDR1 is ENHRY and CDR2 is SYGVKD in the germline V gene. V dropped 4 bases and J dropped 2; count of bases not matched to a gene: 2. The CDR3 loop spans 14 amino acids.

The table lists this clone with a count of one. DNA for the CDR3: TGTGCCAGCCTGAGGAACACTGAAGCTTTCTTT. Its protein is CASLRNTEAFF. The J gene is TRBJ1-1, the V gene TRBV6-5, with D uncertain. This CDR3 region has 11 residues. Germline V gene sequence: CDR1 MNHEY, CDR2 SVGAGI. The V gene lost 8 bases and the J gene lost 1 base, with 5 bases spanning the gap.

The V gene is TRBV6-5, the J gene TRBJ1-2; D gene uncertain. The CDR3 sequence is 13 residues long. The germline V gene encodes CDR1 MNHEY and CDR2 SVGAGI. The germline V and J ends were trimmed by 5 bases and 2 bases, with 9 bases remaining between them. The CDR3 DNA reads TGTGCCAGCAGTAGCTGGATCAACTATGGCTACACCTTC. This codes for CASSSWINYGYTF.

The chain couples TRBV6-5 to TRBJ1-2, with D uncertain. This CDR3 has 14 amino acids. V was clipped by 7 bases and J by 3 bases, with 15 bases between them. Germline lookup yields CDR1 MNHEY and CDR2 SVGAGI. CDR3 loop: CASTTRALHYGYTF. The CDR3 nucleotides read TGTGCCAGCACCACCCGTGCCCTACACTATGGCTACACCTTC.

This rearrangement joins TRBV10-3 to TRBJ1-5, with D tentatively TRBD1 (5 bases). This CDR3 is 16 amino acids long. The V end lost 0 bases, the J end lost 7 bases, and 16 bases lay between the germline ends. Germline CDR1 is ENHRY and CDR2 is SYGVKD. The DNA of the CDR3 is TGTGCCATCAGTGAGTCCGAGACAGCAGAGAACCAGCCCCAGCATTTT. Translated, it gives CAISESETAENQPQHF.

The V gene is TRBV6-5, the J gene TRBJ2-7; 9 positions match TRBD1. The junction had 5 bases not matched to a gene; V was cut back by 2 bases and J by 6 bases. The CDR3 is 14 amino acids. CDR1 and CDR2 from the germline V gene are MNHEY and SVGAGI. The CDR3 DNA follows: TGTGCCAGCAGTTACGCGTCGGGACAGGGCGAGCAGTACTTC. Its translation: CASSYASGQGEQYF.

In its sample, this clone was seen a few times. The rearrangement joins TRBV6-5 to TRBJ2-3; D remains unclear. V shed 0 bases and J shed 0 bases, with 7 bases lying between them. This CDR3 has 15 amino acids. Per germline, CDR1 MNHEY and CDR2 SVGAGI. The CDR3 bases are TGTGCCAGCAGTTACTCGATCGCTAGCACAGATACGCAGTATTTT. Its translation: CASSYSIASTDTQYF.

The V and J genes are TRBV5-1 and TRBJ1-1; 11 bases fit TRBD1. CDR1 and CDR2 from the germline V gene are SGHRS and YFSETQ. V was clipped by 4 bases and J by 2 bases; unmatched bases: 7. There are 16 residues in the CDR3. The CDR3 DNA reads as TGCGCCAGCAGCCACGGACAGGGGGCCGGAAACACTGAAGCTTTCTTT. Amino acids: CASSHGQGAGNTEAFF. Drawing the rest from reference TRBV5-1 and TRBJ1-1, the complete variable domain is KAGVTQTPRYLIKTRGQQVTLSCSPISGHRSVSWYQQTPGQGLQFLFEYFSETQRNKGNFPGRFSGRQFSNSRSEMNVSTLELGDSALYLCASSHGQGAGNTEAFFGQGTRLTVV.

V usage is TRBV9 and J usage is TRBJ2-2; D not certain. With 0 bases removed from V and 5 bases from J, the gap between germline ends came to 11 bases. The CDR3 runs 15 residues. The V gene's germline CDR1 is SGDLS and CDR2 YYNGEE. CDR3: CASSVEPHSTGELFF. CDR3 nucleotides: TGTGCCAGCAGCGTAGAGCCCCACAGTACCGGGGAGCTGTTTTTT.